These 13 T cell receptor beta chains were all obtained from the same sample, sequenced in a study of T cell repertoires in cytomegalovirus infection. These TCRs' antigens remain unknown. TCRdb ran MiXCR on the reads and lists one entry per CDR3 protein. The data contain about 920,000 distinct CDR3 sequences, around 31% of them singletons. The sample consisted of cultured CD8+ T cells from PBMCs, taken from culture after CMV antigen stimulation. The source of these receptors is a human donor in good health (CMV status not recorded). Some clones in this sample may be carry-over from other donors' samples.

The chain joins TRBV20-1 to TRBJ2-2; no clear D. The V end lost 4 bases, the J end lost 6 bases, and 9 bases lay between the germline ends. The CDR3 length is 12 residues. Germline V gene data show CDR1 as DFQATT and CDR2 as SNEGSKA (reference sequence). CDR3 region: CSANSEPGELFF. DNA for the CDR3: TGCAGTGCTAACTCCGAACCCGGGGAGCTGTTTTTT.

This clonotype has just a few counts. The V call is TRBV28, the J call TRBJ2-1; 11 bases are shared with TRBD1. V shed 5 bases, J shed 5 bases, and the junction held 5 bases outside the gene matches. Germline loops: CDR1 MDHEN, CDR2 SYDVKM. The CDR3 is made up of 15 amino acids. CDR3: CASSTGTGGDNEQFF. CDR3 sequence (DNA): TGTGCCAGCAGTACCGGGACAGGGGGGGACAATGAGCAGTTCTTC.

The chain links TRBV4-1 to TRBJ2-7; TRBD1 matches at 10 bases. Looked up from germline, CDR1 is MGHRA and CDR2 is YSYEKL. The CDR3 has 16 amino acids. Trimming removed 0 bases from V and 2 bases from J; junction bases left unmatched: 4. The CDR3: CASSQDPGTGAYEQYF. DNA for the CDR3: TGCGCCAGCAGCCAAGATCCCGGGACAGGGGCCTACGAGCAGTACTTC.

This clonotype was seen a few times. The rearrangement joins TRBV7-9 to TRBJ2-1, with TRBD1 matching over 8 bases. Germline V gene lookup returns CDR1 SEHNR and CDR2 FQNEAQ (reference sequence). The CDR3 length is 14 residues. The trim removed 5 bases at V and 6 bases at J, leaving 6 bases unmatched. In DNA, the CDR3 is TGTGCCAGCAGCGAGCAGGGGGCGAGCAATGAGCAGTTCTTC. This translates into CASSEQGASNEQFF.

Comment on this clonotype: A much larger clone lies a single base off, so this may be a read error. This chain joins TRBV6-2 or TRBV6-3 and TRBJ2-5, with a weak D call TRBD1 (6 bases). V lost 4 bases and J lost 1, with 10 bases in between. Germline CDR1 reads MNHEY; CDR2 reads SVGEGT. This CDR3 contains 14 residues. CDR3 amino acids: CASSSGTLQETQYF. The DNA of the CDR3 is TGTGCCAGCAGTTCCGGGACACTCCAAGAGACCCAGTACTTC.

This clonotype was recorded only once. This is likely a read error, given that the CDR3 carries no conserved phenylalanine or tryptophan at its end. The chain is built from TRBV7-2 and TRBJ2-5; 8 positions agree with TRBD2. The CDR3 has 16 residues. With 0 bases clipped from V and 2 bases from J, the junction kept 5 bases outside the gene matches. Germline CDR1 reads SGHTA; CDR2 reads FQGNSA. The CDR3, as DNA: TGTGCCAGCAGCTTAGCAGGGCGGGGGGCACAAGAGACCCAGTACTCC. Protein: CASSLAGRGAQETQYS.

V is TRBV6-5 and J is TRBJ1-2; D gene ambiguous. The CDR3 has 14 amino acids. Trimming left V 0 bases short and J 5 bases short, with 10 bases between. CDR1 MNHEY and CDR2 SVGAGI come from the germline V gene. CDR3 nucleotide sequence: TGTGCCAGCAGTTACTCGGGAGCTCATTATGGCTACACCTTC. Its protein is CASSYSGAHYGYTF.

This rearrangement joins TRBV6-1 to TRBJ2-3, with D unresolved. The CDR3 has 14 amino acids. The germline CDR1 and CDR2 sequences are MNHNS and SASEGT. Between the trimmed V and J ends, which lost 1 base and 2 bases, there was a span of 7 bases. CDR3 nucleotide sequence: TGTGCCAGCAGTGAAGGTAGGGCCACAGATACGCAGTATTTT. Its protein is CASSEGRATDTQYF.

The gene calls are TRBV13 and TRBJ1-6, with D perhaps TRBD1 (6 bases). The CDR3 runs 18 residues. Germline CDR1 is PRHDT and CDR2 is FYEKMQ (reference sequence). The V and J ends lost 5 bases and 8 bases respectively, with 25 bases between them. CDR3 sequence reads: CASSPRQAGSPSDSPLHF. CDR3 bases: TGTGCCAGCAGCCCAAGACAGGCGGGTAGTCCTTCTGATTCACCCCTCCACTTT.

This clonotype was picked up many times. The chain links TRBV12-3 or TRBV12-4 to TRBJ2-2; TRBD2 aligns across 12 bases. The CDR3 spans 16 residues. V dropped 1 base and J dropped 5; count of bases not matched to a gene: 2. The chain's CDR3 is CASSLGLAGETGELFF. The CDR3 DNA reads as TGTGCCAGCAGTTTAGGACTAGCGGGGGAGACCGGGGAGCTGTTTTTT.

The rearrangement joins TRBV7-9 to TRBJ1-5; tentatively, D is TRBD1 (5 bases). This CDR3 contains 14 residues. The V gene's germline CDR1 is SEHNR and CDR2 FQNEAQ (reference sequence). Trimming removed 4 bases from V and 2 bases from J, with 9 bases in between. CDR3: CASSWDAGNQPQHF. Written as DNA, the CDR3 is TGTGCCAGCAGCTGGGACGCGGGCAATCAGCCCCAGCATTTT.

This clonotype has only a few counts. This chain joins TRBV12-5 and TRBJ2-3; perhaps TRBD2 as D (6 bases). The CDR3 sequence is 18 residues long. Germline V gene sequence: CDR1 LGHNT, CDR2 FRNRAP. V was pared by 3 bases and J by 2 bases, with 21 bases between. In DNA form, the CDR3 reads TGTGCTAGTGGTTTCTCTGGAGGCGGGGAGGCGTTCACAGATACGCAGTATTTT. Its protein product is CASGFSGGGEAFTDTQYF.

The J gene is TRBJ2-3, the V gene TRBV15; unclear D gene. V gave up 2 bases and J gave up 2 bases, with 17 bases separating them. The CDR3 loop spans 17 amino acids. The germline V gene encodes CDR1 LNHNV and CDR2 YYDKDF (reference sequence). CDR3 in amino acids: CATSRIPRKSPTDTQYF. CDR3 nucleotides: TGTGCCACCAGCAGAATTCCCCGGAAGTCCCCCACAGATACGCAGTATTTT.